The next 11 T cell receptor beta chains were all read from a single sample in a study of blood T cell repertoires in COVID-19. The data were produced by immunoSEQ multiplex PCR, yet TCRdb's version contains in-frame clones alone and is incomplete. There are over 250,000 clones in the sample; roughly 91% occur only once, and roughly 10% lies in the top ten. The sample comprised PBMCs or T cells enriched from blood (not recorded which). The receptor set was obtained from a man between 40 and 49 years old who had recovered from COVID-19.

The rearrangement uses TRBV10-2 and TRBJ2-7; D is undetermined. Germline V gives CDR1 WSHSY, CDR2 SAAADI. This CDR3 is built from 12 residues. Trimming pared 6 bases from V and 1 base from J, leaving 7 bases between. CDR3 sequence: CASRTDSYEQYF. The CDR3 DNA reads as TGCGCCAGCAGGACTGATTCCTACGAGCAGTACTTC.

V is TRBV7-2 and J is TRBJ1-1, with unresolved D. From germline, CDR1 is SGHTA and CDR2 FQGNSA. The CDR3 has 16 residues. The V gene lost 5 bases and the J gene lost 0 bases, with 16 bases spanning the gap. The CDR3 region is CASSIDNFGMNTEAFF. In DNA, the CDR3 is TGTGCCAGCAGCATAGACAACTTCGGGATGAACACTGAAGCTTTCTTT.

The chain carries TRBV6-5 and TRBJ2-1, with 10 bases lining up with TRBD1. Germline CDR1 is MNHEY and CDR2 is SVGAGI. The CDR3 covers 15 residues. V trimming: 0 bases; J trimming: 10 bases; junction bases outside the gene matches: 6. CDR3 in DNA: TGTGCCAGCAGTTACTCGCGACAGGGGGCGAGGGAGCAGTTCTTC. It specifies CASSYSRQGAREQFF.

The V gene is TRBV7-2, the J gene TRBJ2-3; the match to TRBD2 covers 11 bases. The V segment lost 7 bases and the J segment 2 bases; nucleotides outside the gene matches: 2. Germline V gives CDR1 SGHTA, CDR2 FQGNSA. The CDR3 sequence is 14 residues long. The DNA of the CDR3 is TGTGCCAGCAAACTAGCGGGGGCCACAGATACGCAGTATTTT. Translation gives CASKLAGATDTQYF. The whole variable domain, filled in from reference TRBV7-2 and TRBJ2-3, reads GAGVSQSPSNKVTEKGKDVELRCDPISGHTALYWYRQSLGQGLEFLIYFQGNSAPDKSGLPSDRFSAERTGGSVSTLTIQRTQQEDSAVYLCASKLAGATDTQYFGPGTRLTVL.

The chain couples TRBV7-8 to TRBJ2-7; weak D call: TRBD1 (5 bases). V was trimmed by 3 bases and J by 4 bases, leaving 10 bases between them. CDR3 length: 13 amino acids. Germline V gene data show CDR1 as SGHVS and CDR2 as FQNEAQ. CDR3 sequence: CASSFPDSYEQYF. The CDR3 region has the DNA TGTGCCAGCAGCTTCCCCGACAGTTACGAGCAGTACTTC.

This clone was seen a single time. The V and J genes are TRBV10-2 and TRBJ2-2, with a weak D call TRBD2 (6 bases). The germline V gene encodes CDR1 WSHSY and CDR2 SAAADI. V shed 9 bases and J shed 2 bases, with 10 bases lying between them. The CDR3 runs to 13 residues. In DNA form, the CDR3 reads TGCGCCAGTACGGGACTTAACACCGGGGAGCTGTTTTTT. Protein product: CASTGLNTGELFF.

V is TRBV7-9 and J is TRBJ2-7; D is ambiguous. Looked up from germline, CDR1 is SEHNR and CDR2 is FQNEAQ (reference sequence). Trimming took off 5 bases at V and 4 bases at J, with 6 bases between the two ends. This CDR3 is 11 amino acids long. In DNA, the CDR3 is TGTGCCAGCAGCCGCGAGTACGAGCAGTACTTC. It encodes CASSREYEQYF.

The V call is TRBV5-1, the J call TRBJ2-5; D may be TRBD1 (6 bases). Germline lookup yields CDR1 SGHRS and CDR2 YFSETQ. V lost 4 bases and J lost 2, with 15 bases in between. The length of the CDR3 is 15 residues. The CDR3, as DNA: TGCGCCAGCAGCCGATATGAAAGGGGGCAAGAGACCCAGTACTTC. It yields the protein CASSRYERGQETQYF.

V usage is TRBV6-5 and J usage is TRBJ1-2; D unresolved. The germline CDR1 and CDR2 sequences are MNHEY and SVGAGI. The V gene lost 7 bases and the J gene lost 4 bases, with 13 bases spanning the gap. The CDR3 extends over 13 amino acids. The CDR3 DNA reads TGTGCCAGCAAGAACGGAGGCTCCTATGGCTACACCTTC. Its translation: CASKNGGSYGYTF.

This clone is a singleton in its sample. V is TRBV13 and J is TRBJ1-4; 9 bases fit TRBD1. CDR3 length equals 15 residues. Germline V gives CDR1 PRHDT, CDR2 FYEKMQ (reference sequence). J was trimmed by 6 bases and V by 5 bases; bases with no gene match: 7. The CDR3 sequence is CASSLVTGGDEKLFF. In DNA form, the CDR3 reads TGTGCCAGCAGCCTCGTGACAGGGGGAGATGAAAAACTGTTTTTT.

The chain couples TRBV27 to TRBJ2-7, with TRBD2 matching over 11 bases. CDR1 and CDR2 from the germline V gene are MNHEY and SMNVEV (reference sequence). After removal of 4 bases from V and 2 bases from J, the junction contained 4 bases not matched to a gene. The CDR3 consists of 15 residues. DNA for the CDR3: TGTGCCAGCAGTTCCCTAGCGGGAGGAACCTACGAGCAGTACTTC. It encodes CASSSLAGGTYEQYF.